Listed below are T cell receptor beta chains from one sample, sequenced in a study of T cell responses to AZD1222 COVID-19 vaccine. Measured with immunoSEQ multiplex PCR; TCRdb has only the in-frame clones, and not every one. The table records approximately 100,000 clones, 70% to 90% of them present only once. This specimen was peripheral blood, taken 28 days after the second AZD1222 dose. The source of these receptors is an adult who received the AZD1222 COVID-19 vaccine. The CDR3 runs from the conserved cysteine through the conserved F or W. A D gene is named only where the DNA matches it firmly. The listing skips clone size in some rows; elsewhere it reads once, few, many or a size class.

CDR3 DNA	CDR3 protein	J gene	clone size	D gene	V gene
TGTGCCAGCAGCCCCCCCGGGCTAGCGGGAGAGAATGAGCAGTTCTTC	CASSPPGLAGENEQFF	TRBJ2-1	NA	TRBD2	TRBV7-3
TGTGCCAGCAGTTTATCTTTGTTCGCGACAGGGATTAACTATGGCTACACCTTC	CASSLSLFATGINYGYTF	TRBJ1-2	NA	TRBD1	TRBV27
TGTGCCAGCAGCTTAGCAGGGGACCGATATGGCTACACCTTC	CASSLAGDRYGYTF	TRBJ1-2	NA	NA	TRBV7-2
TGTGCCAGCTCCCCTGGGACTAGTGGGGCGGAGACCCAGTACTTC	CASSPGTSGAETQYF	TRBJ2-5	NA	TRBD2	TRBV18
TGTGCCAGCAGCGGGCTAGCGGAGTACTACGAGCAGTACTTC	CASSGLAEYYEQYF	TRBJ2-7	NA	TRBD2	TRBV2
TGTGCCACCAGTGATTTAACGGGGCGGACAGATACGCAGTATTTT	CATSDLTGRTDTQYF	TRBJ2-3	NA	NA	TRBV24-1
TGCGCCAGCAGCTGGGCCGGGACAGGGGAAGGTGAGCAGTACTTC	CASSWAGTGEGEQYF	TRBJ2-7	NA	TRBD1	TRBV5-1
TGTGCCTGGAGTATCGGGACGGACTATGGCTACACCTTC	CAWSIGTDYGYTF	TRBJ1-2	NA	NA	TRBV30
TGCGCCAGCAGCTTGGTAGGGACAGACTATGGCTACACCTTC	CASSLVGTDYGYTF	TRBJ1-2	NA	TRBD1	TRBV5-1
TGTGCCATCAGTGGTAGGGACTCATCCTACGAGCAGTACTTC	CAISGRDSSYEQYF	TRBJ2-7	few	NA	TRBV10-3
TGTGCCAGCAGCGAGCGACTAGCGGGAGGGGACGAGCAGTACTTC	CASSERLAGGDEQYF	TRBJ2-7	once	TRBD2	TRBV6-5
TGTGCCAGCGGCCAAAACGGACCCGGAAACACCATATATTTT	CASGQNGPGNTIYF	TRBJ1-3	NA	NA	TRBV3-1/TRBV3-2
TGTGCCAGCAGCTTAGTCTCCTCAGCGGGTCGTCTCCTTAGCACAGATACGCAGTATTTT	CASSLVSSAGRLLSTDTQYF	TRBJ2-3	NA	NA	TRBV7-8
TGTGCCTGGAGTCCTCAGGGCAGAATTCTTATCCAAGAGACCCAGTACTTC	CAWSPQGRILIQETQYF	TRBJ2-5	NA	NA	TRBV30
TGTGCCAGTACGGGAGGTGGACTCTACCCCTACGAGCAGTACTTC	CASTGGGLYPYEQYF	TRBJ2-7	once	TRBD2	TRBV19
TGTGCCAGCAGTCGGGACAGGGGACTTAGCGGCTACACCTTC	CASSRDRGLSGYTF	TRBJ1-2	NA	TRBD1	TRBV5-4
TGTGCCACCTCGACTTCTGGGGCCAACGTCCTGACTTTC	CATSTSGANVLTF	TRBJ2-6	NA	NA	TRBV5-4
TGCGCCAGCAGACAAGCGGGGGACACCGGGGAGCTGTTTTTT	CASRQAGDTGELFF	TRBJ2-2	few	TRBD2	TRBV10-2
TGTGCCAGCTCACCATTTCCACGGGGACAGCGTAATCAGCCCCAGCATTTT	CASSPFPRGQRNQPQHF	TRBJ1-5	NA	TRBD1	TRBV18
TGTGCCAGCAGCTTCGGGGGGCGGGCCCGGGAGACCCAGTACTTC	CASSFGGRARETQYF	TRBJ2-5	NA	NA	TRBV7-3
TGTGCCAGCAGAAGGGGGGACACGGGGAACACTGAAGCTTTCTTT	CASRRGDTGNTEAFF	TRBJ1-1	NA	NA	TRBV6-5
TGTGCCTGGACCAGAGGGGACAGGGAATACGGGGAGCTGTTTTTT	CAWTRGDREYGELFF	TRBJ2-2	NA	TRBD1	TRBV30
TGTGCCAGCAGCTTGGAGTCTAGCGGGAGCTACGAGCAGTACTTC	CASSLESSGSYEQYF	TRBJ2-7	NA	TRBD2	TRBV5-4
TGTGCCAGCAGCTCAAGGGACAGGAGCAATCAGCCCCAGCATTTT	CASSSRDRSNQPQHF	TRBJ1-5	NA	TRBD1	TRBV5-6
TGTGCCAGCAGCCCCAAGTCCCAGGGACTAGCGGGAGCATGGGGCGAGCAGTACTTC	CASSPKSQGLAGAWGEQYF	TRBJ2-7	NA	TRBD2	TRBV3-1/TRBV3-2
TGTGCCAGCTCTAGCGGGACAGGCCTTTCGAACACTGAAGCTTTCTTT	CASSSGTGLSNTEAFF	TRBJ1-1	NA	TRBD1	TRBV18
TGTGCCAGCAGCCCTGGGACAGGCCGGGGAAACACTGAAGCTTTCTTT	CASSPGTGRGNTEAFF	TRBJ1-1	NA	TRBD1	TRBV28
TGTGCCAGCAGCAAGGGTGTGGGGCGCTCCTACAATGAGCAGTTCTTC	CASSKGVGRSYNEQFF	TRBJ2-1	NA	NA	TRBV27
TGTGCCACCAGTGACCCTCGACAGGGGGCTGTGGAGACCCAGTACTTC	CATSDPRQGAVETQYF	TRBJ2-5	NA	TRBD1	TRBV24-1
TGTGCCAGCAGTCGAAACAGGGGGATTGGTTTGCATCAGCCCCAGCATTTT	CASSRNRGIGLHQPQHF	TRBJ1-5	NA	TRBD1	TRBV28
TGCGCCAGCAGCCAAGATAGGTCAGTCGGGGTGGGACAGGGGAATCAGCCCCAGCATTTT	CASSQDRSVGVGQGNQPQHF	TRBJ1-5	NA	TRBD1	TRBV4-1
TGTGCCAGCAGTTACTCGACGGGGAGAGCTGAAGCTTTCTTT	CASSYSTGRAEAFF	TRBJ1-1	NA	NA	TRBV6-5
TGTGCCAGCAGCAGATCGGGGGGTCCCTATGGCTACACCTTC	CASSRSGGPYGYTF	TRBJ1-2	few	NA	TRBV7-8
TGTGCCAGCTCACCTCTTAAGACAGGGATTTATGGCTACACCTTC	CASSPLKTGIYGYTF	TRBJ1-2	NA	TRBD1	TRBV18
TGTGCCAGTAAATCAGAACCCGGGGCTACCTACAATGAGCAGTTCTTC	CASKSEPGATYNEQFF	TRBJ2-1	NA	NA	TRBV19